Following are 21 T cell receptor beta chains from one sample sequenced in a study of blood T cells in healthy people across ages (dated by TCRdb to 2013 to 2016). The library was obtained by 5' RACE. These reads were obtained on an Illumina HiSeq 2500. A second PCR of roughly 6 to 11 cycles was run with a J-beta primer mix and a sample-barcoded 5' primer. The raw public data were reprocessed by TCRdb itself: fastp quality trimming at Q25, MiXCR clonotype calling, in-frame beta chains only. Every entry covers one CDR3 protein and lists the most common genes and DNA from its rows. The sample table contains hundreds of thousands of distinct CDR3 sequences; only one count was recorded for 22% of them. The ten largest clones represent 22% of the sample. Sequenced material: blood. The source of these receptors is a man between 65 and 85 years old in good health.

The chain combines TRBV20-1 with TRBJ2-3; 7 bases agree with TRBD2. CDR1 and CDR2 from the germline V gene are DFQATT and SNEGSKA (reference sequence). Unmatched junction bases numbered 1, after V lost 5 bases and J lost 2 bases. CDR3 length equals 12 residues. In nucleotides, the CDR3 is TGCAGTGCTCGACTAGCCACAGATACGCAGTATTTT. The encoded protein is CSARLATDTQYF.

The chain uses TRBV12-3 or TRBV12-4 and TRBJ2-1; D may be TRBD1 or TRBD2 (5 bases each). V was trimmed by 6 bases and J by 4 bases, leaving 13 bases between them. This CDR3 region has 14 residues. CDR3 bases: TGTGCCAGCAGAGAAACGGGGCTTTACAATGAGCAGTTCTTC. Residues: CASRETGLYNEQFF.

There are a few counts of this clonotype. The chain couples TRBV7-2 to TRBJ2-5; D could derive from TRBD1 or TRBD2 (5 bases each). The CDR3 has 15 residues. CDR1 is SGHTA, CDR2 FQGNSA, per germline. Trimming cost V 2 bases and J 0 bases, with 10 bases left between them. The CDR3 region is CASSLSPGHQETQYF. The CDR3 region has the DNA TGTGCCAGCAGCTTATCCCCGGGACACCAAGAGACCCAGTACTTC.

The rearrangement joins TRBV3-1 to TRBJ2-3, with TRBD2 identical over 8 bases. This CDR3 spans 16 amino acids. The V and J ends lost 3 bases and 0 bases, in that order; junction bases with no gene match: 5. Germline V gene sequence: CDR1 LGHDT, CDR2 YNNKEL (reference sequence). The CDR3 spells CASSHHGGASTDTQYF. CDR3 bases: TGTGCCAGCAGCCATCACGGGGGGGCGAGCACAGATACGCAGTATTTT.

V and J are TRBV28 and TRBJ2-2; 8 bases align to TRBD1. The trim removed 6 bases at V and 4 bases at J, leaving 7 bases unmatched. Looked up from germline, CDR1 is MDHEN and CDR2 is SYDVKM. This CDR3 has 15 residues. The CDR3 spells CASRRNRGATGELFF. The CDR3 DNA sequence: TGTGCCAGCAGACGAAACAGGGGGGCCACCGGGGAGCTGTTTTTT.

Here the CDR3 DNA reads TGTGCCAGCAGCTTGGCGCGTCGGGGGGAAGCTTTCTTT. This gives the protein CASSLARRGEAFF. The rearrangement joins TRBV5-5 to TRBJ1-1; D is possibly TRBD1 (5 bases). V lost 0 bases and J 8 bases, leaving 11 bases between the germline ends. In germline, CDR1 is SGHKS, CDR2 YYEKEE (reference sequence). The length of the CDR3 is 13 residues. Full variable domain (remainder filled in from reference TRBV5-5 and TRBJ1-1): DAGVTQSPTHLIKTRGQQVTLRCSPISGHKSVSWYQQVLGQGPQFIFQYYEKEERGRGNFPDRFSARQFPNYSSELNVNALLLGDSALYLCASSLARRGEAFFGQGTRLTVV.

CDR3: CSARPDRASYGYTF. The DNA for the CDR3 is TGCAGTGCTAGACCGGACAGGGCCAGCTATGGCTACACCTTC. The chain has TRBV20-1 and TRBJ1-2; 8 nucleotides agree with TRBD1. CDR1 and CDR2 from the germline V gene are DFQATT and SNEGSKA (reference sequence). J gave up 4 bases and V 2 bases, and 6 bases lay outside the gene matches. This CDR3 is built from 14 residues.

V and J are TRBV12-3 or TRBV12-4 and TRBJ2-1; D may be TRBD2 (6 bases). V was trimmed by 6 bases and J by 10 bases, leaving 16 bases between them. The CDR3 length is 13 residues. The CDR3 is CASRSQRAGEQFF. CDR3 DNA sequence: TGTGCCAGCAGATCGCAGAGAGCGGGCGAGCAGTTCTTC.

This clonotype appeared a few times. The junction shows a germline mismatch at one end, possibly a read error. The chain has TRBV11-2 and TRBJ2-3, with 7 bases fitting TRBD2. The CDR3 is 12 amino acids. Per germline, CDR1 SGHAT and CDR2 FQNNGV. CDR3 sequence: CANSTGGGGQYF. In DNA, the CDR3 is TGTGCCAACAGCACCGGAGGCGGGGGGCAGTATTTT. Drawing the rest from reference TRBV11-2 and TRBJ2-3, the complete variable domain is EAGVAQSPRYKIIEKRQSVAFWCNPISGHATLYWYQQILGQGPKLLIQFQNNGVVDDSQLPKDRFSAERLKGVDSTLKIQPAKLEDSAVYLCANSTGGGGQYFGPGTRLTVL.

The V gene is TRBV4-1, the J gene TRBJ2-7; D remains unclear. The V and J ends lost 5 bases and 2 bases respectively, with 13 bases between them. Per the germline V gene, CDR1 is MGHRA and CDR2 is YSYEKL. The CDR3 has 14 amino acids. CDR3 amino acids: CASSSRGRTYEQYV. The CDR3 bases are TGCGCCAGCAGCAGTCGCGGCAGAACCTACGAGCAGTACGTC.

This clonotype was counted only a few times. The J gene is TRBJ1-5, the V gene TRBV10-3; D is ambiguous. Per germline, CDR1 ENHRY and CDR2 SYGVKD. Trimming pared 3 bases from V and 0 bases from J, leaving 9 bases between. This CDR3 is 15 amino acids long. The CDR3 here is CAISEARDSNQPQHF. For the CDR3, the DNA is TGTGCCATCAGTGAAGCCAGAGATAGCAATCAGCCCCAGCATTTT.

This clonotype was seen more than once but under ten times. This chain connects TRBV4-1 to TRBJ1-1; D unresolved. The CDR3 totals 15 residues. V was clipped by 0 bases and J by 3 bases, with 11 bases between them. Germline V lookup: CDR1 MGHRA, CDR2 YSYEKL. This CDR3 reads CASSQDGRVYTEAFF. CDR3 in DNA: TGCGCCAGCAGCCAAGATGGCCGGGTTTACACTGAAGCTTTCTTT.

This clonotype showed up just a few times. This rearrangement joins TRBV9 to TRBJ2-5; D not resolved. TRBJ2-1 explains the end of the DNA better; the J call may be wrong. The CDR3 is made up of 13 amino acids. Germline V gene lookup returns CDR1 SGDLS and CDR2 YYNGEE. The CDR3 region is CASSAPTHNEQFF. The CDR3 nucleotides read TGTGCCAGCAGCGCCCCCACACACAATGAGCAGTTCTTC.

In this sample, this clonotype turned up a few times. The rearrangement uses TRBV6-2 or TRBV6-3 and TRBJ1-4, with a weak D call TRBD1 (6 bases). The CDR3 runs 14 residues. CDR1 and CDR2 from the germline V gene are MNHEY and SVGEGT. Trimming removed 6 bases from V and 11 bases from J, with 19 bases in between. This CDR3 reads CASRKTGGQSKLFF. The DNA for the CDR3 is TGTGCCAGCAGGAAGACAGGAGGCCAATCCAAACTGTTTTTT.

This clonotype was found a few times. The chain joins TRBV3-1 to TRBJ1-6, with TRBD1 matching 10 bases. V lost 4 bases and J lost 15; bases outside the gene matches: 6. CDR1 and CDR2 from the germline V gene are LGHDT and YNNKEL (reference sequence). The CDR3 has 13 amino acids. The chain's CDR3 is CASSPPDRGHLHF. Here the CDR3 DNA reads TGTGCCAGCAGCCCTCCTGACAGGGGGCACCTCCACTTT.

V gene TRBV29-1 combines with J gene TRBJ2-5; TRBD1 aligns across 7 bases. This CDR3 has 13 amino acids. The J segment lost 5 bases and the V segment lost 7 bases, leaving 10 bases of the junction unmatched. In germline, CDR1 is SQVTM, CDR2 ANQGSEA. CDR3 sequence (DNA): TGCAGCGCAGAATTGGGGACAGTGGAGACCCAGTACTTC. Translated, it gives CSAELGTVETQYF. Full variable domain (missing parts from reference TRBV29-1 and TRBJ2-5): SAVISQKPSRDICQRGTSLTIQCQVDSQVTMMFWYRQQPGQSLTLIATANQGSEATYESGFVIDKFPISRPNLTFSTLTVSNMSPEDSSIYLCSAELGTVETQYFGPGTRLLVL.

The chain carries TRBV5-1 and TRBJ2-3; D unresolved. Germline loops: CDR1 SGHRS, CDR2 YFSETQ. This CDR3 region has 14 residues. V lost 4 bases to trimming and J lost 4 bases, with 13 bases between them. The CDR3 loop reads CASSPGSKADTQYF. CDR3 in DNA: TGCGCCAGCAGCCCCGGGTCCAAGGCAGATACGCAGTATTTT.

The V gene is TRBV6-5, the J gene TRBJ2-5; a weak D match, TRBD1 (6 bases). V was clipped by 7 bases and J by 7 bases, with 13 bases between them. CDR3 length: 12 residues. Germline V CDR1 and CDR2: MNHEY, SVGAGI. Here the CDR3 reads CASNTGLGTQYF. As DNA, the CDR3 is TGTGCCAGCAATACAGGGCTGGGGACCCAGTACTTC.

The CDR3 nucleotides are TGCAGTGCTAGTTTCTTCAGGGCTAGCAATCAGCCCCAGCATTTT. Translation: CSASFFRASNQPQHF. The V and J genes are TRBV20-1 and TRBJ1-5; D is perhaps TRBD1 (5 bases). The CDR3 is 15 amino acids. Trimming removed 3 bases from V and 0 bases from J, with 12 bases in between. In germline, CDR1 is DFQATT, CDR2 SNEGSKA (reference sequence).

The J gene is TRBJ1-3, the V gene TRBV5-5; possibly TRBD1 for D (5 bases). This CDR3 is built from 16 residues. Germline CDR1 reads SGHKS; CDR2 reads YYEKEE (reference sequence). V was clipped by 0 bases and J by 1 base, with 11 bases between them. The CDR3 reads CASSLGGGFSGNTIYF. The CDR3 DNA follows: TGTGCCAGCAGCTTGGGGGGCGGTTTTTCTGGAAACACCATATATTTT.

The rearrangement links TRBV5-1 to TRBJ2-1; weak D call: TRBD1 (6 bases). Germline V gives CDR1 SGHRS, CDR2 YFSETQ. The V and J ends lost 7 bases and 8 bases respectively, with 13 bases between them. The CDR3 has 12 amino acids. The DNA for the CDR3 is TGCGCCAGCGCTAGGCCAGGGGATGAGCAGTTCTTC. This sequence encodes CASARPGDEQFF.